This T cell receptor beta chain was captured in a study of regulatory T cells in long-lasting Graves disease. iRepertoire HTBI primers and Arm-PCR of CDR3 regions built TCR beta libraries. TCRdb reprocessed the multiplex PCR reads with MiXCR, giving one entry per CDR3 protein. The sample lists about 420,000 distinct CDR3 sequences, 16% occurring once. The table lists this clonotype with many counts. Time point indicated: newly diagnosed GD, antithyroid drugs for less than 3 months. From PBMCs, RNA was extracted and then used to make the TCR library. Germline CDR1 reads MDHEN; CDR2 reads SYDVKM. Trimming stripped 9 bases from V and 4 bases from J, with 7 bases between. The CDR3 is made up of 11 amino acids. In addition, the sample was reused for a study of T cells in Graves' hyperthyroidism and ophthalmopathy.

The V call is TRBV28, the J call TRBJ2-1; D gene ambiguous. The TCR was taken from a woman under 30 with Graves disease. This specimen consisted of peripheral blood mononuclear cells (PBMCs), obtained at new diagnosis, from a patient treated with antithyroid drugs. This chain's CDR3 is CASGKYNEQFF. In DNA, the CDR3 is TGTGCCAGTGGAAAGTACAATGAGCAGTTCTTC.